Presented here are 17 T cell receptor beta chains from one specimen sequenced in a study of shared clonotypes between healthy human individuals. Positive CCR7 selection of CD45RO-negative cells yielded the naive CD8 cells, and terminally differentiated effector memory CD45RA+ cells were excluded. Sequencing was performed with immunoSEQ multiplex PCR; in TCRdb, only in-frame clones are kept and a portion is missing. The sample comprises about 680,000 clones, 92% of which are singletons, and more than 20% rests with the top ten. Sequenced sample: naive CD8+ T cells sorted from blood. These receptors all stem from a man under 40 in good health.

V is TRBV4-3 and J is TRBJ2-7, with 9 bases that match TRBD2. The germline CDR1 and CDR2 sequences are LGHNA and YSLEER. The CDR3 extends over 19 amino acids. The trim removed 0 bases at V and 0 bases at J, leaving 12 bases unmatched. The CDR3 is CASSQEASGTASYSYEQYF. The DNA for the CDR3 is TGCGCCAGCAGCCAAGAGGCTAGCGGGACGGCCAGCTACTCCTACGAGCAGTACTTC.

Concerning this clone: Other DNA sequences in the same sample also yield this CDR3. The V call is TRBV27, the J call TRBJ2-3, with 7 bases that match TRBD1. The CDR3 consists of 15 residues. V gave up 3 bases and J gave up 0 bases; unmatched junction bases: 3. From germline, CDR1 is MNHEY and CDR2 SMNVEV (reference sequence). Here the CDR3 reads CASSFGTASTDTQYF. DNA of the CDR3: TGTGCCAGCAGTTTTGGGACAGCAAGCACAGATACGCAGTATTTT.

The chain recombines TRBV7-9 with TRBJ2-5, with D possibly matching TRBD2 (7 bases). Per the germline V gene, CDR1 is SEHNR and CDR2 is FQNEAQ (reference sequence). The CDR3 runs 14 residues. The V and J ends lost 5 bases and 4 bases respectively, with 14 bases between them. CDR3 DNA: TGTGCCAGCAGCGAAGGACTAGGGGGAGAGACCCAGTACTTC. Translating it yields CASSEGLGGETQYF.

This clone was picked up one time. V is TRBV29-1 and J is TRBJ2-1, with TRBD2 matching over 11 bases. V lost 4 bases, J lost 2 bases, and 7 bases stayed unmatched. This CDR3 spans 16 amino acids. Germline values: CDR1 SQVTM, CDR2 ANQGSEA. The CDR3 sequence is CSVVQLAGEPYNEQFF. CDR3 bases: TGCAGCGTTGTACAACTAGCGGGAGAGCCCTACAATGAGCAGTTCTTC.

This chain connects TRBV6-5 to TRBJ2-2; 9 bases fit TRBD1. V trimming: 6 bases; J trimming: 6 bases; junction bases outside the gene matches: 8. CDR3 size: 15 residues. Looked up from germline, CDR1 is MNHEY and CDR2 is SVGAGI. The CDR3 DNA reads as TGTGCCAGCAGGCCGGGACAGGGTATGGCCGGGGAGCTGTTTTTT. Its protein is CASRPGQGMAGELFF.

This clone has a count of ten or more. This sequence joins TRBV27 and TRBJ1-2; TRBD1 might be the D (5 bases). Trimming took 0 bases from V and 10 from J, leaving 12 bases between them. Germline CDR1 reads MNHEY; CDR2 reads SMNVEV (reference sequence). The CDR3 has 13 residues. DNA of the CDR3: TGTGCCAGCAGTTTATCGCCAGGGAGTCCCTACACCTTC. Translated: CASSLSPGSPYTF.

The CDR3 sequence is CASSDTPGQPYEQYF. The CDR3 DNA follows: TGTGCCAGCAGCGACACCCCCGGACAGCCATACGAGCAGTACTTC. V and J are TRBV14 and TRBJ2-7, with TRBD1 as a possible D gene (6 bases). This CDR3 has 15 amino acids. Trimming removed 5 bases from V and 4 bases from J, with 18 bases in between. Germline V gene data show CDR1 as SGHDN and CDR2 as FVKESK.

The V gene is TRBV7-9, the J gene TRBJ2-2, with D unresolved. V was trimmed by 2 bases and J by 5 bases, leaving 9 bases between them. CDR1 and CDR2 (germline): SEHNR, FQNEAQ (reference sequence). This CDR3 spans 14 amino acids. The CDR3 nucleotides read TGTGCCAGCAGCTTATACCTGGGGACCGGGGAGCTGTTTTTT. Its protein product is CASSLYLGTGELFF.

J is TRBJ2-2 and V is TRBV2; 10 positions agree with TRBD1. The CDR3 loop spans 15 amino acids. Germline CDR1 is SNHLY and CDR2 is FYNNEI. Unmatched junction bases numbered 8, after V lost 6 bases and J lost 7 bases. The CDR3 DNA follows: TGTGCCAGCAGACCCGGGACAGGGGCTGTCGGGGAGCTGTTTTTT. It is translated as CASRPGTGAVGELFF. The full variable domain, completed using reference TRBV2 and TRBJ2-2, is EPEVTQTPSHQVTQMGQEVILRCVPISNHLYFYWYRQILGQKVEFLVSFYNNEISEKSEIFDDQFSVERPDGSNFTLKIRSTKLEDSAMYFCASRPGTGAVGELFFGEGSRLTVL.

The V and J genes are TRBV2 and TRBJ2-5; D possibly corresponds to TRBD1 (5 bases). Trimming pared 6 bases from V and 2 bases from J, leaving 13 bases between. The CDR3 runs 14 residues. From germline, CDR1 is SNHLY and CDR2 FYNNEI. CDR3 DNA sequence: TGTGCCAGCAGGGGGCTGATGGGTCAAGAGACCCAGTACTTC. Amino acid sequence: CASRGLMGQETQYF.

This chain uses TRBV27 with TRBJ1-2, with TRBD1 matching over 11 bases. Per the germline V gene, CDR1 is MNHEY and CDR2 is SMNVEV (reference sequence). CDR3 length: 14 amino acids. V shed 2 bases, J shed 6 bases, and the junction held 2 bases outside the gene matches. CDR3 coding DNA: TGTGCCAGCAGTTTACGGGGACAGGGGGATGGCTACACCTTC. Translating it yields CASSLRGQGDGYTF.

This clone was found once. The CDR3 spells CASSPTTGELFF. The CDR3 nucleotides are TGTGCCAGCAGCCCAACCACCGGGGAGCTGTTTTTT. The rearrangement links TRBV9 to TRBJ2-2; D remains ambiguous. Germline CDR1 SGDLS, CDR2 YYNGEE. V shed 4 bases and J shed 4 bases, with 5 bases lying between them. The CDR3 contains 12 residues.

This clone was recorded only once. The chain employs TRBV27 and TRBJ1-1; D uncertain. The CDR3 totals 13 residues. CDR1 and CDR2 from the germline V gene are MNHEY and SMNVEV (reference sequence). The ends were cut back, 0 bases at V and 11 bases at J, with 13 bases in the middle. CDR3 coding DNA: TGTGCCAGCAGTTTATCGTTGGGCATCGCGGCTTTCTTT. Residues: CASSLSLGIAAFF.

The V and J genes are TRBV11-2 and TRBJ2-3, with 7 bases lining up with TRBD2. The CDR3 covers 15 residues. The germline gives CDR1 SGHAT, CDR2 FQNNGV. V lost 3 bases and J lost 4; bases outside the gene matches: 7. In DNA form, the CDR3 reads TGTGCCAGCAGCTTGTGGGCGGGAGTACCAGATACGCAGTATTTT. Translated, it gives CASSLWAGVPDTQYF.

As concerns this clone: The same CDR3 can be traced to other DNA sequences in this sample. CDR3 nucleotide sequence: TGTGCCAGCAGCGTAGCGGTGAACACTGAAGCTTTCTTT. Protein: CASSVAVNTEAFF. The V and J genes are TRBV9 and TRBJ1-1, with D unclear. The V end lost 0 bases, the J end lost 0 bases, and 3 bases lay between the germline ends. The CDR3 length is 13 residues. The germline gives CDR1 SGDLS, CDR2 YYNGEE.

The rearrangement links TRBV27 to TRBJ2-5, with D unresolved. CDR1 MNHEY and CDR2 SMNVEV come from the germline V gene (reference sequence). This CDR3 is 17 amino acids long. Trimming left V 3 bases short and J 1 base short, with 18 bases between. CDR3 nucleotide sequence: TGTGCCAGCAGTTTCGGCCCGGCAGGCAAGATCCAAGAGACCCAGTACTTC. This codes for CASSFGPAGKIQETQYF.

This clone was detected only once. The chain joins TRBV18 to TRBJ2-7; no reliable D call. This CDR3 has 15 residues. Germline values: CDR1 KGHSH, CDR2 LQKENI. The V end lost 1 base, the J end lost 0 bases, and 10 bases lay between the germline ends. CDR3: CASSPRTVPSYEQYF. In DNA, the CDR3 is TGTGCCAGCTCACCACGTACAGTACCCTCCTACGAGCAGTACTTC.